A selection of T cell receptor beta chains follows, all from one sample in a study of regulatory T cells in long-lasting Graves disease. Each CDR3 protein is one row after TCRdb ran MiXCR on the multiplex PCR reads. Of approximately 460,000 distinct CDR3 sequences listed, over 15% are singletons. This sample was also put to use in a study of T cells in Graves' hyperthyroidism and ophthalmopathy.

This sample comprised peripheral blood mononuclear cells (PBMCs), obtained at new diagnosis, from a patient treated with antithyroid drugs. The receptors here all came from a woman aged 25 to 39 with Graves disease. CDR3s include the opening cysteine and the closing phenylalanine or tryptophan. Fields, in order: J gene, V gene, CDR3 protein.

J: TRBJ2-1; V: TRBV11-3; CDR3: CASSLVWTSGVYNEQFF
J: TRBJ1-2; V: TRBV16; CDR3: CASSQLAGGTANYGYTF
J: TRBJ1-1; V: TRBV28; CDR3: CASTYPPGIEAFF
J: TRBJ2-7; V: TRBV6-2/TRBV6-3; CDR3: CASTTFRDRYYEQYF
J: TRBJ2-1; V: TRBV4-3; CDR3: CASSSRGSGEQFF
J: TRBJ2-5; V: TRBV24-1; CDR3: CATSDAGVQETQYF
J: TRBJ1-5; V: TRBV5-5; CDR3: CASSLAEGGGQPQHF
J: TRBJ2-5; V: TRBV5-1; CDR3: CASSSTYQETQYF
J: TRBJ2-1; V: TRBV13; CDR3: CASSHVPKTHLGQFF
J: TRBJ2-7; V: TRBV20-1; CDR3: CSAEEEPNYEQYF
J: TRBJ2-1; V: TRBV14; CDR3: CASSQVLNREQFF
J: TRBJ1-1; V: TRBV28; CDR3: CASSKTPTEAFF
J: TRBJ2-1; V: TRBV11-2; CDR3: CASSLARSGSYNEQFF
J: TRBJ2-7; V: TRBV27; CDR3: CASRLQGPSYEQYF
J: TRBJ2-1; V: TRBV20-1; CDR3: CSARDPLHGLGEQFF
J: TRBJ2-7; V: TRBV20-1; CDR3: CSARLLAGGPSYEQYF
J: TRBJ2-7; V: TRBV28; CDR3: CASSFGGSSSYEQYF
J: TRBJ2-7; V: TRBV4-1; CDR3: CASSQTGGDEQYF
J: TRBJ2-3; V: TRBV19; CDR3: CASSTDWDSLTDTQYF
J: TRBJ1-5; V: TRBV5-6; CDR3: CASSQAWEQPQHF
J: TRBJ2-7; V: TRBV27; CDR3: CASSTTGFREQYF
J: TRBJ2-5; V: TRBV5-4; CDR3: CASSRWTGEETQYF
J: TRBJ1-5; V: TRBV6-2/TRBV6-3; CDR3: CASRVSTRGDQPQHF
J: TRBJ2-2; V: TRBV30; CDR3: CAWMDYLTGELFF
J: TRBJ1-2; V: TRBV30; CDR3: CAWRATTGAPDRRYGYTF
J: TRBJ1-5; V: TRBV15; CDR3: CATRAGGPGPNQPQHF
J: TRBJ2-5; V: TRBV6-5; CDR3: CASSYSIRRPQETQYF
J: TRBJ2-2; V: TRBV5-1; CDR3: CASTQLAGGSTGELFF
J: TRBJ2-4; V: TRBV3-1; CDR3: CASSQDWGANDKNIQYF
J: TRBJ2-3; V: TRBV5-6; CDR3: CASSSDAGVKLDTQYF
J: TRBJ2-5; V: TRBV6-1; CDR3: CASSHNPGRSETQYF
J: TRBJ2-3; V: TRBV28; CDR3: CASSPGTGGKANTDTQYF
J: TRBJ1-2; V: TRBV7-9; CDR3: CASSFSDVSGYTF
J: TRBJ2-3; V: TRBV4-1; CDR3: CASSQGTSGRKVRQYF
J: TRBJ2-7; V: TRBV11-2; CDR3: CASSLVGGIPYEQYF
J: TRBJ2-1; V: TRBV20-1; CDR3: CSANGGEGFYNEQFF
J: TRBJ1-2; V: TRBV2; CDR3: CASRQAYGYTF
J: TRBJ2-1; V: TRBV7-8; CDR3: CASSLGLAEPGYNEQFF
J: TRBJ1-1; V: TRBV6-2/TRBV6-3; CDR3: CASSYLRDGEAFF
J: TRBJ2-3; V: TRBV27; CDR3: CASSSALAGTDTQYF
J: TRBJ2-3; V: TRBV6-2/TRBV6-3; CDR3: CASSTSLAGFTDTQYF
J: TRBJ2-5; V: TRBV7-9; CDR3: CASSLAPTGGREETQYF